This TCR beta chain was sequenced in a study of shared clonotypes between healthy human individuals. Study-wide points: Around 5% of naive CD4 clonotypes were shared across a few donors. Naive subsets typically showed greater estimated richness than memory subsets. Apart from blood, nothing was sampled; tissue repertoires likely differ.

The CDR3 consists of 16 residues. Germline assignment: CDR1 MDHEN and CDR2 SYDVKM. V trimming: 6 bases; J trimming: 6 bases; junction bases outside the gene matches: 12. How the authors handled the data: Filtering differed, since immunoSEQ gave only junction sequences and no quality scores. Method: immunoSEQ multiplex PCR; TCRdb's copy keeps in-frame clones and lacks some. Clone size and V and J calls were adopted from that table, with D and trimming inferred from the DNA. This sample yields roughly 1,500,000 clones, of which around 98.5% are seen a single time; about 0.4% belongs to the top ten. Note on this clone: The antigen is not known.

Sequenced: naive CD4+ T cells sorted from blood. Indicated subset: CD45RA+ positively selected. This rearrangement joins TRBV28 to TRBJ1-5; TRBD1 matches at 9 bases. The TCR originated in a young man in good health. CDR3: CASREASGQGGQPQHF. CDR3 nucleotides: TGTGCCAGCAGGGAAGCGTCGGGACAGGGTGGTCAGCCCCAGCATTTT.